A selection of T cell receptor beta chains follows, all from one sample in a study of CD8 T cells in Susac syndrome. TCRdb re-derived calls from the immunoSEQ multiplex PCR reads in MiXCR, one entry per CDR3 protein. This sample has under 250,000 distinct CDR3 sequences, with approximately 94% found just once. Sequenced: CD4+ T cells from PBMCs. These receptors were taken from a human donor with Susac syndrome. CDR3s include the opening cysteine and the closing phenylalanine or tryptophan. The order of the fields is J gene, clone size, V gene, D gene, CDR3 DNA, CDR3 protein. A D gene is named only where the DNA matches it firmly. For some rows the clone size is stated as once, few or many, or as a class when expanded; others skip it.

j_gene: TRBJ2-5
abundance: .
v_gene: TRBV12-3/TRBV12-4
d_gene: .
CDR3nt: TGTGCCAGCAGTCGCAGTGGCCGCGAGACCCAGTACTTC
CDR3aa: CASSRSGRETQYF

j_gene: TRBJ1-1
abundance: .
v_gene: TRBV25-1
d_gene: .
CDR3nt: TGTGCCAGCAGTGAAGGGGAGCCTAACACTGAAGCTTTCTTT
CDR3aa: CASSEGEPNTEAFF

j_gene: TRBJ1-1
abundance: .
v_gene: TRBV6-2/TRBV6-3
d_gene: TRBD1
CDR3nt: TGTGCCAGCCGTACAGGGACAGGGTCTGAAGCTTTCTTT
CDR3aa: CASRTGTGSEAFF

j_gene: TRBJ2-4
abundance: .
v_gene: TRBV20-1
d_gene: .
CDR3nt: TGCAGTGCAGCGGAAGGGGCCAAAAACATTCAGTACTTC
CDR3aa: CSAAEGAKNIQYF

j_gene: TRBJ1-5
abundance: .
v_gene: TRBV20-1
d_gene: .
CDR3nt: TGCAGTGCTAGGAAGGATAGCAATCAGCCCCAGCATTTT
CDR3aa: CSARKDSNQPQHF

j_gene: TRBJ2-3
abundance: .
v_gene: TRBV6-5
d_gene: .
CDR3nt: TGTGCCAGCAGTTACTCGGGAGGCTGGGGGACAGGCACAGATACGCAGTATTTT
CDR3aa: CASSYSGGWGTGTDTQYF

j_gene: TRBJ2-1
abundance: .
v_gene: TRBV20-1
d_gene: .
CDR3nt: TGCAGTGCCCTGCCCCGAGTGGGTTACAATGAGCAGTTCTTC
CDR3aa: CSALPRVGYNEQFF

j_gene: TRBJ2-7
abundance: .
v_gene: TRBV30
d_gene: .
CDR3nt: TGTGCCTGGAGCCCTGGGGGACCCTACGAGCAGTACTTC
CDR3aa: CAWSPGGPYEQYF

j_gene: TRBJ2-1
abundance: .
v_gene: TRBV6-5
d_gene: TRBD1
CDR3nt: TGTGCCAGCAGTTCCGAGACAGGGACCAGGTCCTACAATGAGCAGTTCTTC
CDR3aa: CASSSETGTRSYNEQFF

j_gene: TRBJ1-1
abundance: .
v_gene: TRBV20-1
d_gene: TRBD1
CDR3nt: TGCAGTGCCTCCCCCGGGACAGGAGTGAACACTGAAGCTTTCTTT
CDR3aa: CSASPGTGVNTEAFF

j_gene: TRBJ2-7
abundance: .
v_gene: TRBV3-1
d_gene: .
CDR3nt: TGTGCCAGCAGCCAAGAGAGGGAATACGAGCAGTACTTC
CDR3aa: CASSQEREYEQYF

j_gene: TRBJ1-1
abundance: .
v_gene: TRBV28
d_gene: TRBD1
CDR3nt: TGTGCCAGCAGTGCACAAGGGGGCAACACTGAAGCTTTCTTT
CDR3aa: CASSAQGGNTEAFF

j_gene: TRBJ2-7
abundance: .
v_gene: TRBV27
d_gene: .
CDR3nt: TGTGCCAGCAGTTTAAATCGGCTAGCGATCAGCGAGCAGTACTTC
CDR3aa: CASSLNRLAISEQYF

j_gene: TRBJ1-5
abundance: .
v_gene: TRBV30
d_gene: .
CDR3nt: TGTGCCTGGAGTGGGCCCGACGGCAGCAATCAGCCCCAGCATTTT
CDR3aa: CAWSGPDGSNQPQHF

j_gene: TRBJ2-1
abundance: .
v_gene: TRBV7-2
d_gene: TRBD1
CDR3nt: TGTGCCAGCAGCTTAGCGCGGGGACAGGGGGACAATGAGCAGTTCTTC
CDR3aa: CASSLARGQGDNEQFF

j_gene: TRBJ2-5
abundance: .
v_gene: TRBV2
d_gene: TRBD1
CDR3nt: TGTGCCAGCAGTGGTACAGGGGAAACTCGGGAGACCCAGTACTTC
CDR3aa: CASSGTGETRETQYF

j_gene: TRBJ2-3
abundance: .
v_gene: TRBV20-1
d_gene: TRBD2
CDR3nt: TGCAGTGCCCTGCGGGGGGCCCGCACAGATACGCAGTATTTT
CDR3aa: CSALRGARTDTQYF

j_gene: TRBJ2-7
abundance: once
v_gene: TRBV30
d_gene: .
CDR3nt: TGTGCCTGGACCCTCCCGGGGCCAGCCTACGAGCAGTACTTC
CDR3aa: CAWTLPGPAYEQYF

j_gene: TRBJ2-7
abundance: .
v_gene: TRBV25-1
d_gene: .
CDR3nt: TGTGCCAGCAGTCCGAAAAGATCGTGGGCCGAGCAGTACTTC
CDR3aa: CASSPKRSWAEQYF

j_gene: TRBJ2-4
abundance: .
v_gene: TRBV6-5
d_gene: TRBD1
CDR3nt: TGTGCCAGCAGTTACTCGAGGATACAGGGGGACAAAAACATTCAGTACTTC
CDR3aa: CASSYSRIQGDKNIQYF

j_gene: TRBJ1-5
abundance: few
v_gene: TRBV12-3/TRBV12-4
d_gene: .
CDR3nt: TGTGCCAGCAGTAGGGAGAATCAGCCCCAGCATTTT
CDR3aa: CASSRENQPQHF

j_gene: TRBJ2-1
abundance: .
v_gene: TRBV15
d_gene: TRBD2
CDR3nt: TGTGCCACCAGCAGAGATGTGACTAGCAGCTTGTACCTGTTCTTC
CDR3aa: CATSRDVTSSLYLFF